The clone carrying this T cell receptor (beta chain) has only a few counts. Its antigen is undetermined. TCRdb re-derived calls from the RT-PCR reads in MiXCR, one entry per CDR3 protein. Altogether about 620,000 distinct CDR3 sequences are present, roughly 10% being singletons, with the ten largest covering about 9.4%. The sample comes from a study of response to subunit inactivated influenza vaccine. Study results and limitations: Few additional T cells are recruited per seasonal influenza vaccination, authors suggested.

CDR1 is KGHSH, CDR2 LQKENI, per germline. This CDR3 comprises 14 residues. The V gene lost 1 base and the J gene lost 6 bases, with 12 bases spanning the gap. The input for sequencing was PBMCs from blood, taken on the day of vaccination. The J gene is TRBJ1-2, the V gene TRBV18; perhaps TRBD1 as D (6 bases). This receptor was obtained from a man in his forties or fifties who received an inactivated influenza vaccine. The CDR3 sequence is CASSPLLSGDGYTF. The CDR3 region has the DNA TGTGCCAGCTCACCACTTCTATCAGGGGATGGCTACACCTTC. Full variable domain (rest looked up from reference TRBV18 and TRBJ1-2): NAGVMQNPRHLVRRRGQEARLRCSPMKGHSHVYWYRQLPEEGLKFMVYLQKENIIDESGMPKERFSAEFPKEGPSILRIQQVVRGDSAAYFCASSPLLSGDGYTFGSGTRLTVV.